The 24 T cell receptor beta chains below come from one sample, sequenced in a study of tumor-infiltrating lymphocytes in primary liver carcinoma. Starting from 500 ng of total RNA, TCR beta cDNA was produced with a primer in the constant region. Each TCR beta library was derived from three nested multiplex PCR rounds that employed slightly modified ARM-PCR. The opening two PCR rounds, about 11 cycles each, paired TRBV1-TRBV30 forward primers with a C-beta reverse primer. MiXCR was run by TCRdb on the multiplex PCR reads, yielding one entry per CDR3 protein. The data hold roughly 70,000 distinct CDR3 sequences, with roughly two thirds observed a single time. The study co-extracted DNA and RNA from about 19-30 mg of unsorted bulk tissue. Material for sequencing was liver tumor tissue from sampling region 4. Subset reported: tumor region T4, right-lateral pole. The source is a man aged 35 to 55 with primary liver carcinoma and hepatitis B virus infection.

This clonotype has a single count. The gene calls are TRBV10-1 and TRBJ2-5; TRBD2 might be the D (6 bases). Trimming shortened V by 6 bases and J by 5 bases, and 16 bases separated the two germline ends. This CDR3 has 14 residues. CDR1 is WNHNN, CDR2 SYGVQD, per germline (reference sequence). The CDR3 is CASSHARAGETQYF. CDR3 coding DNA: TGCGCCAGCAGCCATGCTAGGGCGGGGGAGACCCAGTACTTC.

This clonotype was counted at least ten times. V is TRBV28 and J is TRBJ2-2, with TRBD1 identical over 7 bases. Germline CDR1 and CDR2: MDHEN and SYDVKM. The CDR3 contains 15 residues. Germline trimming cut 5 bases from V and 2 bases from J; bases unmatched to any gene: 5. DNA of the CDR3: TGTGCCAGCAGTGTCGGGACAGCAAACACCGGGGAGCTGTTTTTT. It codes for CASSVGTANTGELFF. The variable domain in full, with the rest retrieved from reference TRBV28 and TRBJ2-2, is DVKVTQSSRYLVKRTGEKVFLECVQDMDHENMFWYRQDPGLGLRLIYFSYDVKMKEKGDIPEGYSVSREKKERFSLILESASTNQTSMYLCASSVGTANTGELFFGEGSRLTVL.

To note about this clonotype: The final CDR3 position lacks the conserved phenylalanine or tryptophan, pointing to a likely read error. The V gene is TRBV11-2, the J gene TRBJ2-2; D gene uncertain. The V gene's germline CDR1 is SGHAT and CDR2 FQNNGV. This CDR3 has 15 residues. V dropped 5 bases and J dropped 7 bases, with 17 bases sitting between them. The CDR3 region has the DNA TGTGCCAGCAGCCCCAGTCGAGAGCTAATCGGGGAGCTGTTTTTA. Its protein product is CASSPSRELIGELFL.

This clonotype was counted many times. The rearrangement uses TRBV5-1 and TRBJ1-1, with D possibly being TRBD1 (5 bases). V was cut by 4 bases and J by 7 bases, with 17 bases left in between. The germline V gene has CDR1 SGHRS and CDR2 YFSETQ. The CDR3 has 14 residues. CDR3 region: CASSPSSGPDEAFF. CDR3 sequence (DNA): TGCGCCAGCAGCCCATCCTCAGGGCCCGATGAAGCTTTCTTT.

As for this clonotype: Relative to the germline gene, one junction end is altered; a read error may explain this. The chain links TRBV19 to TRBJ2-5; TRBD1 agrees at 9 bases. The CDR3 spans 15 residues. Germline V gene sequence: CDR1 LNHDA, CDR2 SQIVND (reference sequence). CDR3 in DNA: TGTGCCAGTAGTCGACAGGGGGATCGGCAAGAGACCCACTACTTC. It yields the protein CASSRQGDRQETHYF. The entire variable domain, with the rest obtained from reference TRBV19 and TRBJ2-5, is as follows: DGGITQSPKYLFRKEGQNVTLSCEQNLNHDAMYWYRQDPGQGLRLIYYSQIVNDFQKGDIAEGYSVSREKKESFPLTVTSAQKNPTAFYLCASSRQGDRQETHYFGPGTRLLVL.

For this clonotype: A much larger clone sits a single nucleotide away, making a read error possible. This chain joins TRBV18 and TRBJ2-1, with D perhaps TRBD1 (5 bases). This CDR3 is 15 amino acids long. Germline V CDR1 and CDR2: KGHSH, LQKENI. The CDR3 sequence is CASSPPSRDYNEQVF. In DNA, the CDR3 is TGTGCCAGCTCACCACCGTCCAGGGATTACAATGAGCAGGTCTTC.

The chain carries TRBV10-3 and TRBJ2-6, with 7 positions matching TRBD1. Germline CDR1 and CDR2: ENHRY and SYGVKD. CDR3 length equals 14 residues. The CDR3 reads CSTQGETGANVLTF. The CDR3 nucleotides read TGTTCCACTCAGGGGGAAACTGGGGCCAACGTCCTGACTTTC.

At least ten counts were recorded for this clonotype. The rearrangement links TRBV11-2 to TRBJ1-4; tentatively, D is TRBD1 (6 bases). CDR1 and CDR2 (germline): SGHAT, FQNNGV. This CDR3 region has 14 residues. V was cut by 3 bases and J by 6 bases, with 11 bases left in between. The CDR3 is CASSFGGPDEKLFF. The CDR3 DNA sequence: TGTGCCAGCAGCTTTGGGGGCCCCGATGAAAAACTGTTTTTT.

Worth noting for this clonotype: This sequence may be a read error, since a much larger clone differs from it by one base. Since no conserved phenylalanine or tryptophan closes the CDR3, a read error is the likely cause. The chain has TRBV11-2 and TRBJ2-7; 7 bases are shared with TRBD2. Germline values: CDR1 SGHAT, CDR2 FQNNGV. The trim removed 5 bases at V and 10 bases at J, leaving 11 bases unmatched. CDR3 length: 13 residues. DNA of the CDR3: TGTGCCAGCAGCAAACAGACTAGCTCCGAACAGTACCTC. Its translation: CASSKQTSSEQYL.

Concerning this clonotype: The germline gene is not matched at one end of the junction; a read error may be the cause. CDR3 amino acids: CASSLVPGRYNKQFF. CDR3 bases: TGTGCTAGCAGCTTGGTTCCCGGACGGTATAATAAGCAGTTCTTC. This chain joins TRBV5-5 and TRBJ2-1; unclear D gene. The CDR3 is 15 amino acids. The germline V gene encodes CDR1 SGHKS and CDR2 YYEKEE (reference sequence).

The chain links TRBV11-2 to TRBJ2-2; TRBD2 matches 11 bases. CDR1 and CDR2 (germline): SGHAT, FQNNGV. Germline trimming cut 7 bases from V and 6 bases from J; bases unmatched to any gene: 7. The CDR3 sequence is 15 residues long. The CDR3 is CASNTSGSVPGELFF. CDR3 DNA sequence: TGTGCCAGCAACACTAGCGGGAGTGTCCCCGGGGAGCTGTTTTTT.

This clonotype was seen many times. The junction does not match germline at one end; this may be a read error. The chain has TRBV11-2 and TRBJ2-4; D is tentatively TRBD1 or TRBD2 (5 bases each). The CDR3 length is 16 residues. CDR1 is SGHAT and CDR2 is FQNNGV in the germline V gene. DNA for the CDR3: TGTGCCAGCAGTTTAGATTCGGGGCTAGCCAAAAACATTCATTACTTC. Translating gives CASSLDSGLAKNIHYF.

Worth noting for this clonotype: A junction boundary mismatches the germline segment, possibly from a read error. The chain employs TRBV6-5 and TRBJ1-3; 9 bases line up with TRBD1. In germline, CDR1 is MNHEY, CDR2 SVGAGI. CDR3 length equals 17 residues. CDR3 in DNA: TGTGCCAACAGTGGGTGGACAGGGGCAGTCTCTGGAAACACCATATATTTT. Translating gives CANSGWTGAVSGNTIYF.

This clonotype showed up many times. A much larger clonotype is one base distant, so this may be a read error. The V call is TRBV7-9, the J call TRBJ2-2; weak D call: TRBD1 (5 bases). Germline V gene sequence: CDR1 SEHNR, CDR2 FQNEAQ (reference sequence). The CDR3 is 16 amino acids. In DNA, the CDR3 is TGTGCCAGCAACTTAGTTCTTCAGGGTTGGACCGGGGAGCTGTTTTTT. This sequence encodes CASNLVLQGWTGELFF.

With regard to this clonotype: This CDR3 is missing its conserved last phenylalanine or tryptophan, likely due to a read error. The chain couples TRBV6-2 or TRBV6-3 to TRBJ2-7, with TRBD2 identical over 8 bases. CDR1 is MNHEY, CDR2 SVGEGT, per germline. V shed 6 bases, J shed 3 bases, and the junction held 10 bases outside the gene matches. This CDR3 comprises 15 residues. CDR3 loop: CASSRRTSRHYEQYC. The CDR3 bases are TGTGCCAGCAGCCGGCGGACTAGCAGGCACTACGAGCAGTACTGC.

In this sample, this clonotype turned up many times. One base away lies a much larger clone, so this may be a sequencing read error. The rearrangement links TRBV29-1 to TRBJ1-5, with no clear D. The CDR3 has 12 amino acids. Germline CDR1 reads SQVTM; CDR2 reads ANQGSEA. DNA of the CDR3: TGCAGCGTTGAAGGAGACAATCAGCCCCGGCATTTT. The encoded protein is CSVEGDNQPRHF.

As regards this clonotype: Since no conserved phenylalanine or tryptophan closes the CDR3, a read error is the likely cause. The DNA is left out, because the CDR3 cannot be placed on it with certainty; the CDR3 is given as TCRdb lists it. The rearrangement joins TRBV30 to TRBJ2-1. The CDR3 length equals 15 residues, ends included. Per the germline V gene, CDR1 is GTSNPN and CDR2 is SVGIG (reference sequence). This CDR3 is CAWRQKGSSYNEHFL.

This clonotype appeared once. One junction end does not reproduce the germline sequence, and a read error may be involved. Here the CDR3 reads CASPSGTGYNDQYF. The DNA of the CDR3 is TGTGCCAGTCCCTCCGGGACAGGGTATAACGACCAGTACTTT. The rearrangement links TRBV6-5 to TRBJ2-7; 9 bases are shared with TRBD1. The CDR3 consists of 14 residues. CDR1 MNHEY and CDR2 SVGAGI come from the germline V gene.

As to this clonotype: One base away lies a much larger clone, so this may be a sequencing read error. This chain joins TRBV19 and TRBJ2-1; possibly TRBD1 or TRBD2 for D (5 bases each). The CDR3 sequence is 15 residues long. V lost 4 bases to trimming and J lost 2 bases, with 12 bases between them. Germline CDR1 LNHDA, CDR2 SQIVND (reference sequence). In DNA, the CDR3 is TGTGCCAGTAGTAATGGGGGAATTCCCTACAATGAGCAGTTCTTC. As protein: CASSNGGIPYNEQFF.

To note about this clonotype: A read error may account for a junction end that differs from germline. The chain carries TRBV4-3 and TRBJ2-7; D is undetermined. The length of the CDR3 is 13 residues. Germline V gene data show CDR1 as LGHNA and CDR2 as YSLEER. The CDR3 protein is CASSRDLSYKQYF. For the CDR3, the DNA is TGCGCCAGCAGCCGAGATCTATCCTACAAGCAGTACTTC.

Points on this clonotype: This may come from a read error, since a much larger clone is one base off. The chain employs TRBV4-3 and TRBJ2-7; D might be TRBD2 (5 bases). This CDR3 is 14 amino acids long. Germline V gene data show CDR1 as LGHNA and CDR2 as YSLEER. CDR3 sequence reads: CTSSHRSSIYEQYF. The CDR3 DNA is TGCACCAGCAGCCATCGCTCTAGCATCTACGAGCAGTACTTC.

This clonotype occurred many times. The chain combines TRBV7-9 with TRBJ2-5; D uncertain. V was clipped by 5 bases and J by 3 bases, with 7 bases between them. Germline V CDR1 and CDR2: SEHNR, FQNEAQ (reference sequence). The CDR3 runs 12 residues. CDR3 nucleotide sequence: TGTGCCAGCAGCCCCTCCGAAGAGACCCAGTACTTC. Encoded protein: CASSPSEETQYF.

A note on this clonotype: One end of the junction fails to match germline, which may point to a read error. V gene TRBV6-5 combines with J gene TRBJ2-7; a possible D gene is TRBD1 (5 bases). The CDR3 runs 14 residues. The germline gives CDR1 MNHEY, CDR2 SVGAGI. The CDR3 region is CASSRAVSSYQQYF. For the CDR3, the DNA is TGTGCCAGCAGCAGGGCCGTGAGCTCCTACCAGCAGTACTTC.

With respect to this clonotype: Lacking the conserved final phenylalanine or tryptophan, this CDR3 likely reflects a read error. V gene TRBV7-9 combines with J gene TRBJ2-7; either TRBD1 or TRBD2 may supply D (5 bases each). Per germline, CDR1 SEHNR and CDR2 FQNEAQ (reference sequence). The CDR3 is made up of 16 amino acids. In DNA form, the CDR3 reads TGTGTCAGCAGCTCCCTCCCCGGGGCTGGGTCCTACGAGCAGTACATC. Translating it yields CVSSSLPGAGSYEQYI.